The 2 T cell receptor beta chains given below trace back to one sample, sequenced in a study of long-term antiretroviral therapy in people with HIV. This was the immunoSEQ v3.0 assay at survey level. The method was immunoSEQ multiplex PCR; TCRdb's version includes in-frame clones alone and lacks a portion of them. The sample has under 30,000 clones, about 95% seen once. The sample in question was unsorted PBMCs, obtained roughly 6.2 years after starting antiretroviral therapy. These receptor sequences come from a man aged 25 to 40 with HIV.

This chain joins TRBV28 and TRBJ1-5; D is ambiguous. CDR3 length equals 14 residues. Looked up from germline, CDR1 is MDHEN and CDR2 is SYDVKM. Trimming removed 5 bases at V and 11 bases at J, with 19 bases between. CDR3 DNA: TGTGCCAGCAGTCCTCCGAACCCGGGCCTGTCCCAGCATTTT. Translated, it gives CASSPPNPGLSQHF.

Here the CDR3 DNA reads TGCGCCAGCAGCCAAGAGTTTGGGGATATCGGCACTGAAGCTTTCTTT. Protein: CASSQEFGDIGTEAFF. The chain is built from TRBV4-1 and TRBJ1-1, with unresolved D. V was cut by 0 bases and J by 4 bases, with 15 bases left in between. CDR1 MGHRA and CDR2 YSYEKL come from the germline V gene. This CDR3 has 16 residues.